This T cell receptor beta chain was identified during a study of T-cell memory formation after mild COVID-19. Study-level points and caveats: Contracting CD4+ clones were located mainly in CM and EM, and CD8+ clones in EMRA. Clones that shrank (day 15 to 85) were balanced CD4/CD8, whereas later expanders leaned CD4+.

CDR3 length equals 17 residues. Germline CDR1 SGDLS, CDR2 YYNGEE. Trimming took 4 bases from V and 4 from J; bases not matched to a gene: 10. Constant-segment-primed 5'RACE gave TCR alpha and TCR beta cDNA libraries with sample barcodes and UMIs. TCRdb reprocessed the 5' RACE reads with MiXCR, giving one entry per CDR3 protein. Of 450,000 to 700,000 distinct CDR3 sequences listed, about a sixth are singletons. With respect to this clonotype: Its matching antigen is unknown.

Material: PBMCs or a T cell subset sorted from them (not recorded which). The source of this sequence is an adult woman who had mild COVID-19 (a few samples of this study predate the infection). Cell type and time point are not known. The V gene is TRBV9, the J gene TRBJ2-3; 12 bases map to TRBD1. The CDR3 coding sequence is TGTGCCAGCAGCTCCGGGACAGGGGGCTTCCTGGCAGATACGCAGTATTTT. Amino acid sequence: CASSSGTGGFLADTQYF.